In its sample, the clone carrying this TCR beta chain was seen a few times. Assay: immunoSEQ multiplex PCR; the TCRdb copy retains only in-frame clones and omits some. The table has several thousand clones, about four fifths seen once; the top ten hold nearly 6%. Histologic diagnosis was independently verified by two lung pathologists. The CDR3 is 14 amino acids. Germline assignment: CDR1 SGHNT and CDR2 YENEEA. The V segment lost 8 bases and the J segment 5 bases; nucleotides outside the gene matches: 6. This specimen comes from a study of immune evolution from preneoplasia to lung adenocarcinoma. Sequences were obtained from FFPE adjacent normal lung tissue. The source of this sequence is a person between 65 and 79 years old with lung adenocarcinoma. This chain uses TRBV11-3 with TRBJ2-2, with 9 bases that match TRBD2. CDR3 in amino acids: CASGSGGPTGELFF. In DNA, the CDR3 is TGTGCCAGCGGCAGCGGGGGGCCTACCGGGGAGCTGTTTTTT.